Following are 2 T cell receptor beta chains from one sample sequenced in a study of cytomegalovirus exposure and HLA in healthy donors. PCR was performed using 60 Vbeta and 13 Jbeta primers. The table came from immunoSEQ multiplex PCR; TCRdb's copy has only in-frame clones and leaves some out. The sample carries under 150,000 clones, approximately 84% recorded once. The source material was PBMCs. Source of these receptors: a woman aged 18-29 years in good health and CMV-seronegative.

The chain links TRBV28 to TRBJ2-4, with 8 positions matching TRBD1. CDR3 length: 17 amino acids. With 2 bases clipped from V and 1 base from J, the junction kept 7 bases outside the gene matches. CDR1 is MDHEN, CDR2 SYDVKM, per germline. DNA for the CDR3: TGTGCCAGCAGTTTAGCAGGGGGCAATGGGGCCAAAAACATTCAGTACTTC. It encodes CASSLAGGNGAKNIQYF. The variable domain in full, completed from reference TRBV28 and TRBJ2-4, reads DVKVTQSSRYLVKRTGEKVFLECVQDMDHENMFWYRQDPGLGLRLIYFSYDVKMKEKGDIPEGYSVSREKKERFSLILESASTNQTSMYLCASSLAGGNGAKNIQYFGAGTRLSVL.

This clone came up a few times. This chain links TRBV6-5 with TRBJ2-7; D uncertain. The CDR3 consists of 15 residues. Germline lookup yields CDR1 MNHEY and CDR2 SVGAGI. V was cut by 0 bases and J by 3 bases, with 12 bases left in between. As DNA, the CDR3 is TGTGCCAGCAGTTACTCGGGCCCCCATGGCTACGAGCAGTACTTC. It encodes CASSYSGPHGYEQYF.